A selection of T cell receptor beta chains follows, all from one sample in a study of blood T cell repertoires in COVID-19. This table comes from immunoSEQ multiplex PCR, and its TCRdb copy is limited to in-frame clones, with some not included. The sample includes about 350,000 clones, about 93% of them seen just once. The specimen was peripheral blood. The source of these receptors is a woman under 30 who had recovered from COVID-19. Both conserved end residues are part of each CDR3. The order of the fields is D gene, V gene, clone size, J gene, CDR3 protein, CDR3 DNA. A D gene is named only where the DNA matches it firmly. Only part of the rows carry a size: once, few, many, or a class if the clone is expanded.

NA	TRBV6-5	NA	TRBJ1-2	CASSYPGTSYTF	TGTGCCAGCAGTTACCCAGGGACATCCTACACCTTC
TRBD1	TRBV11-3	NA	TRBJ2-4	CASSFWDSEAKNIQYF	TGTGCCAGCAGCTTTTGGGACAGTGAGGCCAAAAACATTCAGTACTTC
NA	TRBV12-5	NA	TRBJ1-5	CASAPPADSSPSGSNQPQHF	TGTGCTAGTGCCCCTCCCGCGGACAGTTCCCCGTCTGGGAGCAATCAGCCCCAGCATTTT
NA	TRBV6-5	NA	TRBJ2-2	CASRAGGNNGELFF	TGTGCCAGCAGAGCAGGGGGGAATAACGGGGAGCTGTTTTTT
TRBD1	TRBV2	NA	TRBJ1-6	CASSEQGQGDSPLHF	TGTGCCAGCAGTGAACAGGGACAGGGGGATTCACCCCTCCACTTT
NA	TRBV6-5	NA	TRBJ1-3	CASNFNRGNTIYF	TGTGCCAGCAACTTTAACAGGGGAAACACCATATATTTT
NA	TRBV9	NA	TRBJ1-5	CASSRGGGGGGNQPQHF	TGTGCCAGCAGCAGAGGGGGAGGGGGAGGCGGCAATCAGCCCCAGCATTTT
NA	TRBV3-1/TRBV3-2	once	TRBJ1-3	CASSPQGSGNTIYF	TGTGCCAGCAGCCCCCAGGGGTCTGGAAACACCATATATTTT
NA	TRBV6-5	NA	TRBJ2-1	CASSSGLGLGEQFF	TGTGCCAGCAGTTCCGGACTGGGTTTGGGTGAGCAGTTCTTC
NA	TRBV6-6	NA	TRBJ2-3	CASSYLRTDTQYF	TGTGCCAGCAGTTATCTTCGCACAGATACGCAGTATTTT
TRBD1	TRBV4-3	NA	TRBJ1-1	CASSQGTGATEAFF	TGCGCCAGCAGCCAAGGGACAGGGGCGACTGAAGCTTTCTTT
NA	TRBV10-1	NA	TRBJ1-3	CASTSDRGKLRGNTIYF	TGCGCCAGCACTTCCGATCGGGGGAAGCTTCGTGGAAACACCATATATTTT
NA	TRBV15	NA	TRBJ1-2	CATSRGRVGGYTF	TGTGCCACCAGCAGAGGGAGGGTTGGCGGCTACACCTTC
NA	TRBV5-1	NA	TRBJ1-2	CASSSETPGYGYTF	TGCGCCAGCAGCTCCGAGACACCAGGCTATGGCTACACCTTC
TRBD2	TRBV2	NA	TRBJ2-1	CASQKSLAGGYNEQFF	TGTGCCAGCCAGAAGTCACTAGCGGGAGGCTACAATGAGCAGTTCTTC
TRBD1	TRBV7-6	NA	TRBJ1-1	CASSTTGAEAFF	TGTGCCAGCAGCACTACAGGGGCTGAAGCTTTCTTT
NA	TRBV5-4	once	TRBJ2-2	CATTGDRDNTGELFF	TGTGCCACCACGGGGGACAGAGACAACACCGGGGAGCTGTTTTTT
NA	TRBV19	NA	TRBJ1-1	CASSPRGGGRRDTEAFF	TGTGCCAGTAGTCCCCGAGGGGGGGGTAGGAGGGACACTGAAGCTTTCTTT
NA	TRBV5-5	once	TRBJ1-2	CASSLDHTNYGYTF	TGTGCCAGCAGCTTGGACCACACTAACTATGGCTACACCTTC
TRBD2	TRBV11-3	NA	TRBJ2-1	CASSGDTSGKFYEQFF	TGTGCCAGCAGCGGGGATACTAGCGGGAAATTCTATGAGCAGTTCTTC
NA	TRBV7-7	NA	TRBJ2-5	CASSLNGAGETQYF	TGTGCCAGCAGCTTGAATGGGGCAGGAGAGACCCAGTACTTC
TRBD1	TRBV9	NA	TRBJ1-1	CASSVDFRDRVNTEAFF	TGTGCCAGCAGCGTAGACTTCCGGGACAGGGTCAACACTGAAGCTTTCTTT
NA	TRBV7-9	NA	TRBJ2-1	CASSFETRLKNNEQFF	TGTGCCAGCAGCTTCGAGACTAGGCTCAAAAACAATGAGCAGTTCTTC
TRBD2	TRBV24-1	NA	TRBJ2-3	CATSELRLATSTDTQYF	TGTGCCACCAGTGAGCTCCGACTAGCCACTAGCACAGATACGCAGTATTTT
TRBD2	TRBV19	NA	TRBJ2-3	CASSLGLAGEIDTQYF	TGTGCCAGTAGTCTTGGACTAGCGGGAGAGATAGATACGCAGTATTTT
TRBD1	TRBV19	once	TRBJ2-3	CASSVTGVSNTQYF	TGTGCCAGTAGTGTGACAGGGGTTAGCAATACGCAGTATTTT
NA	TRBV5-1	NA	TRBJ1-2	CASSPTPGRGGGYTF	TGCGCCAGCAGCCCCACCCCGGGGAGGGGTGGAGGCTACACCTTC
TRBD1	TRBV11-2	NA	TRBJ2-4	CASLPGQGRNIQYF	TGTGCCAGCCTACCGGGACAGGGTCGGAACATTCAGTACTTC
NA	TRBV5-1	NA	TRBJ1-2	CASSLRTGNYGYTF	TGCGCCAGCAGCCTCCGTACAGGGAACTATGGCTACACCTTC
TRBD2	TRBV6-4	NA	TRBJ2-3	CASSDLAGARTDTQYF	TGTGCCAGCAGTGACCTAGCGGGAGCTCGAACAGATACGCAGTATTTT
TRBD1	TRBV7-8	NA	TRBJ1-2	CASSLGTGSYGYTF	TGTGCCAGCAGCTTGGGGACAGGGTCCTATGGCTACACCTTC
NA	TRBV5-1	NA	TRBJ1-2	CASSQEAVYGYTF	TGCGCCAGCAGCCAGGAGGCTGTCTATGGCTACACCTTC
TRBD1	TRBV7-9	NA	TRBJ2-1	CASSLVTGVGNEQFF	TGTGCCAGCAGCTTAGTGACAGGGGTTGGGAATGAGCAGTTCTTC
TRBD2	TRBV15	NA	TRBJ2-1	CATSRGVTSGNGEQFF	TGTGCCACCAGCAGGGGGGTGACTAGCGGGAACGGTGAGCAGTTCTTC
TRBD2	TRBV4-1	once	TRBJ2-3	CASSLGTSGMLSTDTQYF	TGCGCCAGCAGCCTGGGGACTAGCGGCATGCTTAGCACAGATACGCAGTATTTT